These 2 T cell receptor beta chains were sequenced from one sample in a study of radiation and T cells in renal cell carcinoma. TCRdb's table, derived via immunoSEQ multiplex PCR, lists solely in-frame clones and lacks some. This sample has over 120,000 clones, with 70% to 90% found just once. Specified time point: baseline pretreatment blood. Specified treatment: 15 Gy SBRT to primary tumor, nephrectomy 4 weeks later. The material was blood, obtained from a patient whose treatment included radiotherapy and nephrectomy. These receptors originate from a woman aged 45-65 years with renal cell carcinoma.

The rearrangement links TRBV5-1 to TRBJ1-1; the D is unclear. The CDR3 is 16 amino acids. Trimming took off 0 bases at V and 4 bases at J, with 16 bases between the two ends. Looked up from germline, CDR1 is SGHRS and CDR2 is YFSETQ. The CDR3 DNA follows: TGCGCCAGCAGCTTGGATGGGCAGGCGACCCGCACTGAAGCTTTCTTT. Protein sequence: CASSLDGQATRTEAFF.

This chain joins TRBV4-3 and TRBJ2-7, with D perhaps matching TRBD1 (5 bases). V lost 0 bases, J lost 4 bases, and 13 bases lay in between. This CDR3 is built from 15 residues. Germline CDR1 and CDR2: LGHNA and YSLEER. CDR3 residues: CASSQDLDKTYEQYF. The CDR3 DNA reads TGCGCCAGCAGCCAAGACCTGGACAAAACTTACGAGCAGTACTTC.